This is a list of T cell receptor beta chains from one sample in a study of cytomegalovirus exposure and HLA in healthy donors. Profiling relied on immunoSEQ multiplex PCR, and the TCRdb table lists in-frame clones only, not all of them. The sample lists 200,000 or so clones; 88% were seen once. Material: PBMCs. The receptors were gathered from a woman under 30 in good health and CMV-seronegative. The CDR3 runs from the conserved cysteine through the conserved F or W. Each record gives: V gene, J gene, clone size, D gene, CDR3 DNA, CDR3 protein. D genes are given only for firm matches. Clone size is stated in some rows and not others, as once, few, many or a class when expanded.

v_call: TRBV19; j_call: TRBJ2-7; clone_size: NA; d_call: TRBD1; cdr3_nt: TGTGCCAGTAAGGAAATCGGGACAGATTCCTACGAGCAGTACTTC; cdr3_aa: CASKEIGTDSYEQYF
v_call: TRBV11-2; j_call: TRBJ1-1; clone_size: NA; d_call: NA; cdr3_nt: TGTGCCAGCAGCGTGTCTGTCACTGAAGCTTTCTTT; cdr3_aa: CASSVSVTEAFF
v_call: TRBV6-5; j_call: TRBJ2-1; clone_size: once; d_call: NA; cdr3_nt: TGTGCCAGCAGTTACGTCAGGGGTTATGAGCAGTTCTTC; cdr3_aa: CASSYVRGYEQFF
v_call: TRBV30; j_call: TRBJ2-1; clone_size: NA; d_call: TRBD2; cdr3_nt: TGTGCCTGGAGATCGGGGGGAGGGGCGCGGGAGCAGTTCTTC; cdr3_aa: CAWRSGGGAREQFF
v_call: TRBV27; j_call: TRBJ2-7; clone_size: NA; d_call: NA; cdr3_nt: TGTGCCAGCAGTTTATCGATGGACAGCTCCTACGAGCAGTACTTC; cdr3_aa: CASSLSMDSSYEQYF
v_call: TRBV6-6; j_call: TRBJ1-1; clone_size: once; d_call: NA; cdr3_nt: TGTGCCAGCAGTTACGGCCAAGCTTTCTTT; cdr3_aa: CASSYGQAFF
v_call: TRBV4-1; j_call: TRBJ1-1; clone_size: NA; d_call: NA; cdr3_nt: TGCGCCAGCAGCCAAGTAGCCGACACTGAAGCTTTCTTT; cdr3_aa: CASSQVADTEAFF
v_call: TRBV28; j_call: TRBJ2-3; clone_size: NA; d_call: TRBD2; cdr3_nt: TGTGCCAGCAGTTCGCCTATAGCGGGTCTGGGGACAGATACGCAGTATTTT; cdr3_aa: CASSSPIAGLGTDTQYF
v_call: TRBV6-4; j_call: TRBJ1-2; clone_size: NA; d_call: NA; cdr3_nt: TGTGCCAGCTTAATTGGAGGGGATGGCTATGGCTACACCTTC; cdr3_aa: CASLIGGDGYGYTF
v_call: TRBV11-2; j_call: TRBJ2-3; clone_size: NA; d_call: TRBD1; cdr3_nt: TGTGCCAGCAGCGCCGGGACAGGGGGCCGAGATACGCAGTATTTT; cdr3_aa: CASSAGTGGRDTQYF
v_call: TRBV28; j_call: TRBJ2-2; clone_size: NA; d_call: NA; cdr3_nt: TGTGCCAGCAGTTTAGCTGCGCGGATGATCGGGGAGCTGTTTTTT; cdr3_aa: CASSLAARMIGELFF
v_call: TRBV5-6; j_call: TRBJ2-7; clone_size: NA; d_call: NA; cdr3_nt: TGTGCCAGCGGCAGGCCTCCCCACTACGAGCAGTACTTC; cdr3_aa: CASGRPPHYEQYF
v_call: TRBV29-1; j_call: TRBJ1-5; clone_size: NA; d_call: NA; cdr3_nt: TGCAGCGCCAGCGAAGGGGTTGGCGCAAGTCAGCCCCAGCATTTT; cdr3_aa: CSASEGVGASQPQHF
v_call: TRBV28; j_call: TRBJ2-7; clone_size: NA; d_call: TRBD1; cdr3_nt: TGTGCCAGCAGTACCGGGACAGGGGCCTACGAGCAGTACTTC; cdr3_aa: CASSTGTGAYEQYF
v_call: TRBV4-3; j_call: TRBJ2-7; clone_size: NA; d_call: TRBD2; cdr3_nt: TGCGCCAGCAGCCAAGAACTAGCGGCGACCTACGAGCAGTACTTC; cdr3_aa: CASSQELAATYEQYF
v_call: TRBV4-2; j_call: TRBJ1-1; clone_size: few; d_call: NA; cdr3_nt: TGTGCCAGCAGCCAATCGGGGGGTATGAACACTGAAGCTTTCTTT; cdr3_aa: CASSQSGGMNTEAFF
v_call: TRBV10-1; j_call: TRBJ1-1; clone_size: NA; d_call: NA; cdr3_nt: TGCGCCAGCAGTGAAGACTCAGACGACTCGAACACTGAAGCTTTCTTT; cdr3_aa: CASSEDSDDSNTEAFF
v_call: TRBV7-9; j_call: TRBJ2-5; clone_size: NA; d_call: TRBD1; cdr3_nt: TGTGCCAGCAGCTTATACGGACAGGGAGAAGAGACCCAGTACTTC; cdr3_aa: CASSLYGQGEETQYF
v_call: TRBV28; j_call: TRBJ1-5; clone_size: NA; d_call: TRBD1; cdr3_nt: TGTGCCAGCAGTTATGGACAGGGGCGCCAGCCCCAGCATTTT; cdr3_aa: CASSYGQGRQPQHF
v_call: TRBV5-1; j_call: TRBJ2-3; clone_size: NA; d_call: TRBD1; cdr3_nt: TGCGCCAGCAGCTTGGTCCCTACAGGGGGGCAGGCGCAGTATTTT; cdr3_aa: CASSLVPTGGQAQYF
v_call: TRBV28; j_call: TRBJ2-3; clone_size: NA; d_call: TRBD1; cdr3_nt: TGTGCCAGCAACCCTAGGGACAGGGGCCCAGATACGCAGTATTTT; cdr3_aa: CASNPRDRGPDTQYF